The rows below give T cell receptor beta chains drawn from one sample of a study of shared clonotypes between healthy human individuals. TCRdb's copy holds only in-frame clones and misses some; the assay was immunoSEQ multiplex PCR. The sample contains about 2.4 million clones, more than 90% of which appear only once. The specimen sequenced was naive CD4+ T cells sorted from blood. The receptor source for this set is a man aged 18-30 years in good health. CDR3s include the opening cysteine and the closing phenylalanine or tryptophan. The order of the fields is J gene, D gene, V gene, clone size, CDR3 protein, CDR3 DNA. D genes are given only for firm matches. Clone size is stated in some rows and not others, as once, few, many or a class when expanded.

TRBJ2-7 | . | TRBV28 | . | CASSSSGFYEQYF | TGTGCCAGCAGTTCATCCGGGTTCTACGAGCAGTACTTC
TRBJ2-3 | . | TRBV5-1 | . | CASSLAQFTDTQYF | TGCGCCAGCAGCTTGGCCCAGTTCACAGATACGCAGTATTTT
TRBJ2-1 | TRBD2 | TRBV5-1 | . | CASSAGRTFYNEQFF | TGCGCCAGCAGCGCCGGGAGGACTTTCTACAATGAGCAGTTCTTC
TRBJ2-3 | TRBD2 | TRBV5-4 | . | CASSYAGLAGVTDTQYF | TGTGCCAGCAGTTATGCGGGACTAGCGGGAGTCACAGATACGCAGTATTTT
TRBJ2-7 | TRBD2 | TRBV7-2 | . | CASSPAPGLPYEQYF | TGTGCCAGCAGCCCGGCTCCGGGACTACCCTACGAGCAGTACTTC
TRBJ1-5 | TRBD1 | TRBV5-1 | once | CASSLEGQGNNQPQHF | TGCGCCAGCAGCTTGGAGGGACAGGGAAACAATCAGCCCCAGCATTTT
TRBJ1-2 | . | TRBV19 | once | CASSIVGSGKSSGYTF | TGTGCCAGTAGTATAGTTGGTTCAGGGAAGAGCAGTGGCTACACCTTC
TRBJ2-5 | TRBD2 | TRBV19 | once | CASSQTGLAGGRSETQYF | TGTGCCAGTAGCCAAACGGGGCTAGCGGGGGGCCGGTCGGAGACCCAGTACTTC
TRBJ2-7 | TRBD1 | TRBV29-1 | . | CSAGTGGPYEQYF | TGCAGCGCCGGGACAGGGGGCCCCTACGAGCAGTACTTC
TRBJ2-2 | . | TRBV5-8 | . | CASSRQPSNTGELFF | TGTGCCAGCAGCAGGCAACCATCGAACACCGGGGAGCTGTTTTTT
TRBJ2-7 | . | TRBV10-3 | . | CAISDAAGWPGF | TGTGCCATCAGTGATGCGGCGGGTTGGCCCGGATTC
TRBJ2-7 | . | TRBV27 | once | CASSPAGTYEQYF | TGTGCCAGCTCCCCAGCAGGGACCTACGAGCAGTACTTC
TRBJ2-7 | TRBD1 | TRBV7-2 | . | CASSRRWGQGGYEQYF | TGTGCCAGCAGCAGGAGGTGGGGACAGGGGGGATACGAGCAGTACTTC
TRBJ2-5 | . | TRBV9 | . | CASSVGRVVEETQYF | TGTGCCAGCAGCGTAGGAAGGGTGGTAGAAGAGACCCAGTACTTC
TRBJ2-6 | TRBD1 | TRBV7-9 | . | CASSRTGSSSGANVLTF | TGTGCCAGCAGCAGGACAGGGTCCAGCTCTGGGGCCAACGTCCTGACTTTC
TRBJ2-7 | . | TRBV28 | once | CASSFILLDRSYEQYF | TGTGCCAGCAGTTTTATATTATTGGACAGATCCTACGAGCAGTACTTC
TRBJ2-3 | TRBD2 | TRBV7-9 | . | CASSSRLAGLTDTQYF | TGTGCCAGCAGCTCCCGACTAGCGGGGCTCACAGATACGCAGTATTTT
TRBJ2-7 | TRBD2 | TRBV14 | . | CASTLAGGQPRFYEQYF | TGTGCCAGCACCCTAGCGGGAGGCCAACCTCGGTTCTACGAGCAGTACTTC
TRBJ2-7 | TRBD2 | TRBV7-9 | . | CASSSTSGNMVEQYF | TGTGCCAGCAGCAGCACTAGCGGGAACATGGTCGAGCAGTACTTC
TRBJ1-1 | . | TRBV28 | . | CASSAGHLLRTEAFF | TGTGCCAGCAGTGCGGGGCACCTTCTGAGGACTGAAGCTTTCTTT
TRBJ1-5 | TRBD1 | TRBV2 | few | CASSPQTDRVRGQPQHF | TGTGCCAGCAGTCCCCAGACAGACAGGGTAAGGGGTCAGCCCCAGCATTTT
TRBJ2-7 | . | TRBV25-1 | . | CASSEFGGNGYEQYF | TGTGCCAGCAGTGAATTTGGCGGAAATGGGTACGAGCAGTACTTC
TRBJ1-1 | TRBD1 | TRBV7-2 | . | CASSSLSPGGEAFF | TGTGCCAGCAGCTCACTGTCCCCAGGGGGTGAAGCTTTCTTT
TRBJ2-2 | . | TRBV18 | . | CASSPPAETNTGELFF | TGTGCCAGCTCACCACCGGCGGAAACGAACACCGGGGAGCTGTTTTTT
TRBJ2-5 | . | TRBV2 | . | CASSEDRPQETQYF | TGTGCCAGCAGTGAAGACAGACCTCAAGAGACCCAGTACTTC
TRBJ1-4 | . | TRBV19 | . | CASSIGTTNEKLFF | TGTGCCAGTAGTATAGGGACAACTAATGAAAAACTGTTTTTT
TRBJ1-6 | . | TRBV5-4 | . | CATTGFGNNSPLHF | TGTGCCACTACGGGGTTTGGGAATAATTCACCCCTCCACTTT
TRBJ2-3 | TRBD1 | TRBV6-6 | . | CASSYSSGTGTDTQYF | TGTGCCAGCAGTTACTCGTCGGGGACAGGCACAGATACGCAGTATTTT
TRBJ1-3 | . | TRBV5-1 | . | CASSPGQSGNTIYF | TGCGCCAGCAGCCCTGGACAGTCTGGAAACACCATATATTTT
TRBJ2-7 | . | TRBV10-3 | . | CAISDLAGSYEQYF | TGTGCCATCAGTGATCTAGCAGGGTCCTACGAGCAGTACTTC
TRBJ2-5 | TRBD1 | TRBV12-5 | . | CASGNTGAGTQYF | TGTGCTAGTGGCAATACAGGGGCGGGGACCCAGTACTTC
TRBJ2-1 | . | TRBV7-6 | . | CASSAQEGPNEQFF | TGTGCCAGCAGCGCCCAGGAGGGCCCCAATGAGCAGTTCTTC
TRBJ2-1 | . | TRBV28 | . | CASIDGAVGYNEQFF | TGTGCCAGCATCGATGGAGCGGTTGGTTACAATGAGCAGTTCTTC
TRBJ1-2 | . | TRBV5-6 | . | CASSLTNYGYTF | TGTGCCAGCAGCTTAACTAACTATGGCTACACCTTC
TRBJ2-3 | . | TRBV5-4 | . | CASRTGSDTQYF | TGTGCCAGCAGAACAGGTTCAGATACGCAGTATTTT
TRBJ1-2 | TRBD1 | TRBV29-1 | . | CSVEQWGDRASGEYGYTF | TGCAGCGTTGAGCAGTGGGGGGACAGGGCATCAGGGGAGTATGGCTACACCTTC
TRBJ1-2 | . | TRBV19 | . | CASSIELESYGYTF | TGTGCCAGTAGTATTGAACTCGAGTCCTATGGCTACACCTTC
TRBJ2-2 | TRBD2 | TRBV7-6 | . | CASSPGGTGTNTGELFF | TGTGCCAGCAGCCCCGGGGGGACCGGGACGAACACCGGGGAGCTGTTTTTT
TRBJ1-3 | . | TRBV18 | . | CASSPYVAGEENTIYF | TGTGCCAGCTCACCATACGTCGCAGGGGAGGAAAACACCATATATTTT
TRBJ1-2 | . | TRBV5-1 | . | CASSSGLSTSLGYTF | TGCGCCAGCAGCTCGGGACTTTCTACGTCGCTTGGCTACACCTTC
TRBJ2-1 | TRBD2 | TRBV7-7 | . | CASSLVLAGEGNEQFF | TGTGCTAGCAGCTTAGTGTTAGCGGGAGAAGGAAATGAGCAGTTCTTC
TRBJ2-7 | . | TRBV4-3 | . | CASSQDRVGGGTYEQYF | TGCGCCAGCAGCCAAGACCGAGTTGGCGGGGGCACCTACGAGCAGTACTTC
TRBJ2-3 | . | TRBV5-1 | . | CASSLGQLTDTQYF | TGCGCCAGCAGCTTGGGACAGCTCACAGATACGCAGTATTTT
TRBJ2-5 | . | TRBV14 | . | CASSQGSWGRRETQYF | TGTGCCAGCAGCCAAGGGTCTTGGGGAAGGAGAGAGACCCAGTACTTC
TRBJ2-3 | TRBD2 | TRBV18 | . | CASSSLADLPDTQYF | TGTGCCAGCTCTTCACTAGCGGATCTTCCAGATACGCAGTATTTT
TRBJ1-4 | . | TRBV10-2 | . | CASKQGDEKLFF | TGCGCCAGCAAACAGGGAGATGAAAAACTGTTTTTT
TRBJ2-1 | . | TRBV18 | . | CASSPGVQSSYNEQFF | TGTGCCAGCTCACCTGGAGTACAGAGCTCCTACAATGAGCAGTTCTTC
TRBJ1-5 | . | TRBV19 | . | CASSIGPGTSEGNQPQHF | TGTGCCAGTAGTATTGGGCCCGGGACCTCCGAGGGCAATCAGCCCCAGCATTTT
TRBJ1-2 | TRBD1 | TRBV30 | . | CAWSVGQGAIYGYTF | TGTGCCTGGAGTGTAGGGCAGGGGGCAATCTATGGCTACACCTTC
TRBJ1-5 | . | TRBV18 | . | CASSPPGLRGGQPQHF | TGTGCCAGCTCACCACCAGGATTACGTGGGGGTCAGCCCCAGCATTTT
TRBJ2-3 | TRBD2 | TRBV5-1 | . | CASSFSGTSTDTQYF | TGCGCCAGCAGCTTTAGCGGGACTAGCACAGATACGCAGTATTTT
TRBJ1-6 | . | TRBV6-5 | . | CASSYSFQGGGSPLHF | TGTGCCAGCAGTTACTCGTTTCAGGGTGGCGGTTCACCCCTCCACTTT
TRBJ2-1 | . | TRBV28 | . | CASSFSLTNEQFF | TGTGCCAGCAGTTTTTCCCTGACAAATGAGCAGTTCTTC
TRBJ2-1 | . | TRBV5-1 | once | CASSLDGTGNYNEQFF | TGCGCCAGCAGCTTGGATGGGACTGGCAACTACAATGAGCAGTTCTTC
TRBJ2-5 | TRBD1 | TRBV11-2 | few | CASSRGQQETQYF | TGTGCCAGCAGCCGGGGACAGCAAGAGACCCAGTACTTC
TRBJ2-5 | TRBD2 | TRBV19 | . | CASSTRLAGRWGETQYF | TGTGCCAGTAGTACCCGACTAGCGGGACGGTGGGGGGAGACCCAGTACTTC
TRBJ1-2 | . | TRBV5-1 | . | CASRPQENYGYTF | TGCGCCAGCAGACCTCAAGAAAACTATGGCTACACCTTC